The rows below give T cell receptor beta chains drawn from one sample of a study of cytomegalovirus exposure and HLA in healthy donors. Profiled with immunoSEQ multiplex PCR; TCRdb holds only in-frame clones, not every one. The table has a few hundred thousand clones, around nine tenths seen once; the top ten hold about 2.3%. Sequencing input: PBMCs. The source of these receptors is a woman aged 18-30 years in good health and CMV-seronegative. The CDR3 runs from the conserved cysteine through the conserved F or W. The D gene is left open where the match is weak. Size is omitted from some rows. Given values are once, few, many or a class for expanded clones.

TRBJ1-1	TRBV18	.	TRBD1	TGTGCCAGCTCACCACCGCGACCAGGGGGCACTGAAGCTTTCTTT	CASSPPRPGGTEAFF
TRBJ2-5	TRBV14	once	.	TGTGCCAGCAGCCCGCGATTGGGCAGACCCCTCCAAGAGACCCAGTACTTC	CASSPRLGRPLQETQYF
TRBJ2-4	TRBV5-1	.	TRBD1	TGCGCCAGCAGCTTGGTTTTCGGACAGGGGGCCAAAAACATTCAGTACTTC	CASSLVFGQGAKNIQYF
TRBJ2-1	TRBV27	.	.	TGTGCCAGCAGTTTGGGCGCTCCCCCCATCTACAATGAGCAGTTCTTC	CASSLGAPPIYNEQFF
TRBJ1-3	TRBV27	.	.	TGTGCCAGCAGCCGCGGACAACAGGCTGGAAACACCATATATTTT	CASSRGQQAGNTIYF
TRBJ1-1	TRBV7-9	few	.	TGTGCCAGCAGCCACCGACAGGATGGGGGCACTGAAGCTTTCTTT	CASSHRQDGGTEAFF
TRBJ1-4	TRBV19	.	.	TGTGCCAGTAGTACAATGAGGGGGACTAATGAAAAACTGTTTTTT	CASSTMRGTNEKLFF
TRBJ1-2	TRBV4-1	.	.	TGCGCCAGCAGCCAAGCCTCCAGGGTTCAGTATGGCTACACCTTC	CASSQASRVQYGYTF
TRBJ1-4	TRBV19	.	TRBD1	TGTGCCAGTAGTATCGGGACAGCTCAAAATGAAAAACTGTTTTTT	CASSIGTAQNEKLFF
TRBJ2-3	TRBV7-9	.	.	TGTGCCAGCAGCTTAGGGGGCGGGGTACGAGATACGCAGTATTTT	CASSLGGGVRDTQYF
TRBJ2-6	TRBV12-5	.	.	TGTGCTAGTGGTTCGGGACAAACTGGGGCCAACGTCCTGACTTTC	CASGSGQTGANVLTF
TRBJ1-5	TRBV19	.	.	TGTGCCAGTAGTATCGGCGGGGGAGTTATGCATTTT	CASSIGGGVMHF
TRBJ2-4	TRBV2	.	TRBD1	TGTGCCAGCAGTGGGGACAGGAACATTCAGTACTTC	CASSGDRNIQYF
TRBJ2-5	TRBV5-4	.	.	TGTGCCAGCAGCTTGGCCCTGGAGACCCAGTACTTC	CASSLALETQYF
TRBJ2-2	TRBV27	.	.	TGTGCCAGCAGTTTGAGAGACAGACCTACCGGGGAGCTGTTTTTT	CASSLRDRPTGELFF
TRBJ2-6	TRBV27	.	TRBD1	TGTGCCAGCAGTCCCGGACAGGGGGTAAGCTCTGGGGCCAACGTCCTGACTTTC	CASSPGQGVSSGANVLTF
TRBJ1-6	TRBV27	.	TRBD1	TGTGCCAGCGGCCCTCGCGGGACAGGGGGGAATTCACCCCTCCACTTT	CASGPRGTGGNSPLHF
TRBJ2-7	TRBV7-9	.	.	TGTGCCAGCAGCCCAGACGACAGCTCCTACGAGCAGTACTTC	CASSPDDSSYEQYF
TRBJ2-1	TRBV5-4	.	TRBD2	TGTGCCAGCGCCCTCGGCGGGGGTTACAATGAGCAGTTCTTC	CASALGGGYNEQFF
TRBJ2-7	TRBV9	.	TRBD2	TGTGCCAGCAGCGCCCACGCGGGACTAGCCTACGAGCAGTACTTC	CASSAHAGLAYEQYF
TRBJ2-3	TRBV13	.	.	TGTGCCAGCAGGCGGGGATCCTCTAGCACAGATACGCAGTATTTT	CASRRGSSSTDTQYF
TRBJ1-6	TRBV2	.	TRBD1	TGTGCCAGCAGTCGCGGGACAGATAATTCACCCCTCCACTTT	CASSRGTDNSPLHF
TRBJ1-2	TRBV7-9	.	.	TGTTCCAGCAGCTTAGACACGTCCGGCTACACCTTC	CSSSLDTSGYTF